This passage covers 27 T cell receptor beta chains from one sample sequenced in a study of CD8 T cells in ankylosing spondylitis. TCRdb itself ran the 5' RACE reads through MiXCR, one entry per CDR3 protein. The table shows under 300,000 distinct CDR3 sequences, with approximately 11% occurring only once. Sequencing was done on a sample of blood, either unsorted or a sorted T cell fraction (not recorded which). These receptors all come from a male donor with ankylosing spondylitis or in good health (not recorded which).

This clonotype was counted ten times or more. The V call is TRBV7-8, the J call TRBJ2-3; maybe TRBD2 (6 bases). The CDR3 is 15 amino acids. Trimming removed 3 bases from V and 8 bases from J, with 18 bases in between. Germline V gene lookup returns CDR1 SGHVS and CDR2 FQNEAQ. In nucleotides, the CDR3 is TGTGCCAGCAGCTTCATATCCTACACGGGAGCTACGCAGTATTTT. Translating it yields CASSFISYTGATQYF.

This clonotype has ten or more counts. The J gene is TRBJ2-7, the V gene TRBV20-1, with 7 bases lining up with TRBD1. Germline CDR1 reads DFQATT; CDR2 reads SNEGSKA (reference sequence). The CDR3 is 12 residues long. The V gene end was trimmed by 6 bases and the J gene end by 1 base; junction bases not matched to a gene: 3. The CDR3 DNA follows: TGCAGTGCAGGGACAGTTTCCTACGAGCAGTACTTC. It translates to CSAGTVSYEQYF.

This clonotype was observed at least ten times. This sequence joins TRBV3-1 and TRBJ1-1; maybe TRBD1 (5 bases). The CDR3 extends over 16 amino acids. Germline V gene lookup returns CDR1 LGHDT and CDR2 YNNKEL (reference sequence). V was cut by 0 bases and J by 5 bases, with 16 bases left in between. The CDR3 coding sequence is TGTGCCAGCAGCCAAGACTGGCGGCAGGGACGAACTGAAGCTTTCTTT. It translates to CASSQDWRQGRTEAFF.

This clonotype was counted ten times or more. This chain uses TRBV20-1 with TRBJ2-7; 9 bases line up with TRBD1. With 3 bases clipped from V and 1 base from J, the junction kept 4 bases outside the gene matches. Germline loops: CDR1 DFQATT, CDR2 SNEGSKA (reference sequence). The CDR3 runs 14 residues. The CDR3 DNA reads TGCAGTGCTAGGGAGACAGGGGGGTCCTACGAGCAGTACTTC. It is translated as CSARETGGSYEQYF.

This clonotype was detected ten times or more. The rearrangement uses TRBV5-1 and TRBJ2-2; TRBD2 aligns across 7 bases. In germline, CDR1 is SGHRS, CDR2 YFSETQ. V shed 5 bases and J 6 bases; nucleotides not matched to a gene: 7. The CDR3 covers 14 residues. CDR3 protein: CASRLGLGAGELFF. The CDR3 DNA follows: TGCGCCAGCAGACTCGGACTAGGGGCCGGGGAGCTGTTTTTT.

This clonotype was seen ten or more times. CDR3 DNA: TGTGCCAGCAGTTTCCTAGCGGGGGGGGATGAGCAGTTCTTC. The encoded protein is CASSFLAGGDEQFF. V and J are TRBV12-3 or TRBV12-4 and TRBJ2-1, with 12 nucleotides matching TRBD2. J was trimmed by 8 bases and V by 3 bases; bases with no gene match: 2. The CDR3 runs 14 residues.

V and J are TRBV2 and TRBJ2-7, with 7 bases matching TRBD2. V shed 7 bases, J shed 5 bases, and the junction held 8 bases outside the gene matches. This CDR3 has 13 amino acids. Per germline, CDR1 SNHLY and CDR2 FYNNEI. The CDR3: CASKGGVGNEQYF. CDR3 bases: TGTGCCAGCAAGGGAGGGGTCGGGAACGAGCAGTACTTC.

Many counts were recorded for this clonotype. The chain is built from TRBV7-2 and TRBJ2-2, with a weak D call TRBD1 (6 bases). Germline values: CDR1 SGHTA, CDR2 FQGNSA. The CDR3 totals 15 residues. Trimming took 5 bases from V and 5 from J, leaving 15 bases between them. As DNA, the CDR3 is TGTGCCAGCAGCCGAGAATCAGGGGAGACCGGGGAGCTGTTTTTT. Translation: CASSRESGETGELFF. Full variable domain (missing parts from reference TRBV7-2 and TRBJ2-2): GAGVSQSPSNKVTEKGKDVELRCDPISGHTALYWYRQSLGQGLEFLIYFQGNSAPDKSGLPSDRFSAERTGGSVSTLTIQRTQQEDSAVYLCASSRESGETGELFFGEGSRLTVL.

The DNA for the CDR3 is TGTGCCAGCAGTGGACCCCTCTCCTACGAGCAGTACTTC. It encodes CASSGPLSYEQYF. The chain carries TRBV2 and TRBJ2-7, with no clear D. Germline V CDR1 and CDR2: SNHLY, FYNNEI. Trimming left V 4 bases short and J 0 bases short, with 7 bases between. This CDR3 is 13 amino acids long.

This clonotype was counted at least ten times. The CDR3 coding sequence is TGCAGTGCTACAACGGAGGGGGATCAGCCCCAGCATTTT. The encoded protein is CSATTEGDQPQHF. The chain links TRBV20-1 to TRBJ1-5; maybe TRBD1 (6 bases). CDR1 is DFQATT and CDR2 is SNEGSKA in the germline V gene (reference sequence). CDR3 length: 13 amino acids. Trimming removed 4 bases at V and 5 bases at J, with 12 bases between.

The chain combines TRBV14 with TRBJ2-7; maybe TRBD1 (7 bases). Germline loops: CDR1 SGHDN, CDR2 FVKESK. V lost 0 bases to trimming and J lost 1 base, with 10 bases between them. The CDR3 runs 15 residues. CDR3 loop: CASSQETGRSYEQYF. The CDR3 DNA reads as TGTGCCAGCAGCCAAGAGACAGGGAGGTCCTACGAGCAGTACTTC.

This clonotype was counted only a few times. The rearrangement uses TRBV12-3 or TRBV12-4 and TRBJ2-5; 11 bases map to TRBD1. Unmatched junction bases numbered 6, after V lost 5 bases and J lost 1 base. This CDR3 is 16 amino acids long. The CDR3 region is CASSRGQGAVQETQYF. The DNA of the CDR3 is TGTGCCAGCAGTCGTGGACAGGGGGCTGTCCAAGAGACCCAGTACTTC.

The chain has TRBV2 and TRBJ1-5; unclear D gene. CDR3 length equals 14 residues. Germline V gene lookup returns CDR1 SNHLY and CDR2 FYNNEI. The V end lost 6 bases, the J end lost 2 bases, and 11 bases lay between the germline ends. The CDR3 DNA sequence: TGTGCCAGCAGGTTTGAGTGGGGCAATCAGCCCCAGCATTTT. This gives the protein CASRFEWGNQPQHF.

There are many counts of this clonotype. V is TRBV3-1 and J is TRBJ2-7, with 11 bases aligning to TRBD2. Germline V gene lookup returns CDR1 LGHDT and CDR2 YNNKEL (reference sequence). The ends lost 5 bases at V and 4 bases at J; junction bases unmatched: 10. The CDR3 runs 16 residues. In DNA form, the CDR3 reads TGTGCCAGCAGCACGCCCGGGACTAGCGGCGATTACGAGCAGTACTTC. As protein: CASSTPGTSGDYEQYF.

This clonotype was seen at least ten times. The chain has TRBV20-1 and TRBJ2-3, with D perhaps TRBD1 (6 bases). CDR3 size: 15 residues. Germline assignment: CDR1 DFQATT and CDR2 SNEGSKA (reference sequence). Trimming removed 6 bases from V and 1 base from J, with 17 bases in between. Here the CDR3 reads CSAADRFSGTDTQYF. The CDR3 coding sequence is TGCAGTGCCGCCGACAGGTTCTCCGGCACAGATACGCAGTATTTT.

This clonotype came up a few times. V and J are TRBV24-1 and TRBJ2-1, with D perhaps matching TRBD1 or TRBD2 (5 bases each). CDR1 is KGHDR, CDR2 SFDVKD, per germline. This CDR3 has 15 residues. Trimming took 3 bases from V and 6 from J, leaving 14 bases between them. The CDR3 nucleotides read TGTGCCACCAGTGATCCGCAGAGAGGGGCCAATGAGCAGTTCTTC. This sequence encodes CATSDPQRGANEQFF.

Of note for this clonotype: This may be a read error: a much more frequent sequence differs by one nucleotide. The chain uses TRBV20-1 and TRBJ1-1; 7 bases agree with TRBD1. Trimming cost V 6 bases and J 1 base; bases outside gene matches: 5. This CDR3 has 13 amino acids. CDR1 and CDR2 (germline): DFQATT, SNEGSKA (reference sequence). CDR3 DNA: TGCAGTGCCTCGGGACAGAAGAACACTGAAGCTTTCTTT. It specifies CSASGQKNTEAFF.

This clonotype appeared many times. V gene TRBV6-1 combines with J gene TRBJ2-7, with TRBD2 matching 9 bases. This CDR3 region has 15 residues. In germline, CDR1 is MNHNS, CDR2 SASEGT. Trimming removed 7 bases from V and 5 bases from J; junction bases left unmatched: 12. The CDR3 region has the DNA TGTGCCAGCACCCCCCCAGCGGGAGGTCGCAACGAGCAGTACTTC. Its protein product is CASTPPAGGRNEQYF.

At least ten counts were recorded for this clonotype. The chain has TRBV11-2 and TRBJ2-1; 7 bases match TRBD2. With V trimmed by 5 bases and J by 2 bases, 12 bases remained unmatched. The CDR3 runs 17 residues. Per the germline V gene, CDR1 is SGHAT and CDR2 is FQNNGV. The CDR3 DNA follows: TGTGCCAGCAGCCGTTTCGGGCGGGGGACGACCTACAATGAGCAGTTCTTC. This translates into CASSRFGRGTTYNEQFF.

This clonotype has at least ten counts. This chain links TRBV5-1 with TRBJ2-2, with D perhaps matching TRBD2 (6 bases). Trimming removed 6 bases from V and 1 base from J, with 13 bases in between. CDR3 length equals 15 residues. Germline lookup yields CDR1 SGHRS and CDR2 YFSETQ. As DNA, the CDR3 is TGCGCCAGCAACTCGGGGGACTGGAACACCGGGGAGCTGTTTTTT. Amino acids: CASNSGDWNTGELFF.

There are many counts of this clonotype. The genes are TRBV20-1 and TRBJ2-7, with 8 bases fitting TRBD1. The CDR3 has 13 residues. V lost 6 bases to trimming and J lost 4 bases; unmatched junction nucleotides: 8. Germline CDR1 is DFQATT and CDR2 is SNEGSKA (reference sequence). The CDR3 coding sequence is TGCAGTGCCACCAGACAGGGGACTTACGAGCAGTACTTC. It yields the protein CSATRQGTYEQYF.

This clonotype was counted between two and nine times. V and J are TRBV14 and TRBJ2-3; D not resolved. V dropped 1 base and J dropped 6 bases, with 11 bases sitting between them. This CDR3 is 14 amino acids long. The germline gives CDR1 SGHDN, CDR2 FVKESK. CDR3 nucleotide sequence: TGTGCCAGCAGCCAAGTGACGACGGCGGATACGCAGTATTTT. Its translation: CASSQVTTADTQYF.

This clonotype has a handful of counts. V usage is TRBV5-1 and J usage is TRBJ2-1; no reliable D call. This CDR3 has 15 residues. Per the germline V gene, CDR1 is SGHRS and CDR2 is YFSETQ. V lost 6 bases and J lost 7, with 20 bases in between. The CDR3 DNA follows: TGCGCCAGCACCGATACACTCGAATTGGGGAATGAGCAGTTCTTC. Translating gives CASTDTLELGNEQFF.

V and J are TRBV5-1 and TRBJ2-3; D perhaps matches TRBD2 (5 bases). Trimming removed 4 bases from V and 3 bases from J, with 6 bases in between. The CDR3 has 12 residues. Germline CDR1 SGHRS, CDR2 YFSETQ. CDR3 nucleotides: TGCGCCAGCAGCAGGGAGACAGATACGCAGTATTTT. Encoded protein: CASSRETDTQYF.

The chain links TRBV5-1 to TRBJ2-3, with 8 nucleotides matching TRBD1. CDR1 and CDR2 from the germline V gene are SGHRS and YFSETQ. This CDR3 has 15 residues. Unmatched junction bases numbered 6, after V lost 3 bases and J lost 3 bases. CDR3 DNA: TGCGCCAGCAGCTCCGACAGGGGTGGGACAGATACGCAGTATTTT. Translation gives CASSSDRGGTDTQYF.

This clonotype showed up many times. This chain uses TRBV15 with TRBJ2-5, with 8 bases identical to TRBD1. The CDR3 contains 15 residues. The trim removed 3 bases at V and 3 bases at J, leaving 6 bases unmatched. In germline, CDR1 is LNHNV, CDR2 YYDKDF (reference sequence). For the CDR3, the DNA is TGTGCCACCAGCAGCCCGTCGACAGGGGAAGAGACCCAGTACTTC. It translates to CATSSPSTGEETQYF.

This clonotype was found many times. This rearrangement joins TRBV20-1 to TRBJ1-5, with a tentative D call TRBD1 (6 bases). This CDR3 is 18 amino acids long. The V gene's germline CDR1 is DFQATT and CDR2 SNEGSKA (reference sequence). Trimming cost V 2 bases and J 0 bases, with 20 bases left between them. CDR3 region: CSARPPAGVGYSNQPQHF. The CDR3 nucleotides read TGCAGTGCTAGACCTCCGGCAGGGGTGGGATATAGCAATCAGCCCCAGCATTTT.